Below are 10 T cell receptor beta chains sequenced from a single sample in a study of T cells after posttransplantation cyclophosphamide. Assay: immunoSEQ multiplex PCR; the TCRdb copy retains only in-frame clones and omits some. The data contain tens of thousands of clones, around 83% of them singletons. The specimen sequenced was PBMCs. Receptors were obtained from a young man with a blood cancer, CMV-positive, and with a related stem cell donor.

CDR3 protein: CASSPGQGAPFSGNTIYF. The CDR3, as DNA: TGTGCCAGCAGTCCGGGACAGGGGGCACCATTCTCTGGAAACACCATATATTTT. The chain is built from TRBV13 and TRBJ1-3; 12 bases line up with TRBD1. Per germline, CDR1 PRHDT and CDR2 FYEKMQ (reference sequence). V lost 6 bases and J lost 0; bases outside the gene matches: 9. This CDR3 has 18 amino acids. Full variable domain (outside the CDR3, taken from reference TRBV13 and TRBJ1-3): AAGVIQSPRHLIKEKRETATLKCYPIPRHDTVYWYQQGPGQDPQFLISFYEKMQSDKGSIPDRFSAQQFSDYHSELNMSSLELGDSALYFCASSPGQGAPFSGNTIYFGEGSWLTVV.

The CDR3 nucleotides are TGTGCCAGCAGGCAGACCGGGGAGCTGTTTTTT. This codes for CASRQTGELFF. The chain has TRBV11-3 and TRBJ2-2; D unresolved. V lost 6 bases and J 5 bases, leaving 4 bases between the germline ends. The CDR3 has 11 amino acids. Germline lookup yields CDR1 SGHNT and CDR2 YENEEA.

The J gene is TRBJ1-1, the V gene TRBV9; D possibly corresponds to TRBD1 (5 bases). The CDR3 extends over 15 amino acids. Trimming removed 4 bases from V and 5 bases from J, with 18 bases in between. Per germline, CDR1 SGDLS and CDR2 YYNGEE. The CDR3 DNA follows: TGTGCCAGCAGCCCGACTCTCGTGGAGGGGACTGAAGCTTTCTTT. As protein: CASSPTLVEGTEAFF.

The chain combines TRBV19 with TRBJ1-2, with D tentatively TRBD1 (5 bases). Trimming shortened V by 0 bases and J by 5 bases, and 19 bases separated the two germline ends. This CDR3 is built from 17 residues. Germline CDR1 LNHDA, CDR2 SQIVND (reference sequence). The CDR3 here is CASSIDLEPGGRYGYTF. As DNA, the CDR3 is TGTGCCAGTAGTATAGATCTCGAACCGGGGGGGAGGTATGGCTACACCTTC. Complete variable domain (other parts from reference TRBV19 and TRBJ1-2): DGGITQSPKYLFRKEGQNVTLSCEQNLNHDAMYWYRQDPGQGLRLIYYSQIVNDFQKGDIAEGYSVSREKKESFPLTVTSAQKNPTAFYLCASSIDLEPGGRYGYTFGSGTRLTVV.

The chain joins TRBV27 to TRBJ2-3, with 7 positions matching TRBD2. The length of the CDR3 is 14 residues. Germline V CDR1 and CDR2: MNHEY, SMNVEV (reference sequence). J gave up 5 bases and V 5 bases, and 7 bases lay outside the gene matches. The CDR3 protein is CASSLRLARDTQYF. Written as DNA, the CDR3 is TGTGCCAGCAGTCTCCGACTAGCACGAGATACGCAGTATTTT.

The chain couples TRBV18 to TRBJ1-5, with TRBD1 as a possible D gene (6 bases). The V end lost 3 bases, the J end lost 5 bases, and 14 bases lay between the germline ends. CDR1 is KGHSH and CDR2 is LQKENI in the germline V gene. The length of the CDR3 is 15 residues. CDR3 sequence (DNA): TGTGCCAGCTCACCCCAGGGGAAGACTGATCAGCCCCAGCATTTT. Its translation: CASSPQGKTDQPQHF.

The chain couples TRBV7-8 to TRBJ2-1; 12 nucleotides line up with TRBD2. The CDR3 has 17 amino acids. V shed 2 bases and J 0 bases; nucleotides not matched to a gene: 2. CDR1 is SGHVS, CDR2 FQNEAQ, per germline. DNA for the CDR3: TGTGCCAGCAGCTTACTAGCGGGAGGGACCTCCTACAATGAGCAGTTCTTC. It is translated as CASSLLAGGTSYNEQFF.

The rearrangement uses TRBV2 and TRBJ2-7, with TRBD2 matching over 9 bases. J gave up 1 base and V 4 bases, and 2 bases lay outside the gene matches. This CDR3 region has 14 residues. Germline CDR1 is SNHLY and CDR2 is FYNNEI. CDR3 in DNA: TGTGCCAGCAGTGCTAGCGGGGAATCCTACGAGCAGTACTTC. This translates into CASSASGESYEQYF. Combining the CDR3 with reference TRBV2 and TRBJ2-7 gives the whole variable domain EPEVTQTPSHQVTQMGQEVILRCVPISNHLYFYWYRQILGQKVEFLVSFYNNEISEKSEIFDDQFSVERPDGSNFTLKIRSTKLEDSAMYFCASSASGESYEQYFGPGTRLTVT.

Comments on this clone: An end of the junction differs from the germline gene, which may be a read error. The chain uses TRBV4-1 and TRBJ2-1, with TRBD1 as a possible D gene (5 bases). The CDR3 is made up of 11 amino acids. Germline V lookup: CDR1 MGHRA, CDR2 YSYEKL. This CDR3 reads CASSEDSEQFF. CDR3 in DNA: TGCGCCAGCAGCGAAGACAGTGAGCAGTTCTTC.

The genes are TRBV21-1 and TRBJ2-7; TRBD1 was called by the table and not checked on the DNA. TRBV21-1 is deemed a pseudogene. The CDR3 has 16 amino acids. CDR3 sequence: CASSSLDRVLSYEQYF. For the CDR3, the DNA is TGTGCCAGCAGCAGCTTAGACAGGGTCTTATCCTACGAGCAGTACTTC.